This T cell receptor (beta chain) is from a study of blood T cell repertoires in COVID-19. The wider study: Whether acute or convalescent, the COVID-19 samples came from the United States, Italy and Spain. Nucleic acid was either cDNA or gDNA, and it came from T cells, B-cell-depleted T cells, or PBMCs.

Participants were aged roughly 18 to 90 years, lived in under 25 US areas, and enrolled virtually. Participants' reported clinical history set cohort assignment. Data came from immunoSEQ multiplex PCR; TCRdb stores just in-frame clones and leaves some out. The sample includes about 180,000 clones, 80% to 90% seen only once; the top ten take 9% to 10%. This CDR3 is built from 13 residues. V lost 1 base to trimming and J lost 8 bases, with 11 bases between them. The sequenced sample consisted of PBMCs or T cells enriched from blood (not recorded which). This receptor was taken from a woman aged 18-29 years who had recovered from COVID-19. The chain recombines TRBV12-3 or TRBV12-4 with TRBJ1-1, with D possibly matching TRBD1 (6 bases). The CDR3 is CASSLEFGTEAFF. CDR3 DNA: TGTGCCAGCAGTTTAGAGTTTGGGACAGAAGCTTTCTTT.